The 30 T cell receptor beta chains presented below share a single source sample, sequenced in a study of blood T cells in healthy people across ages (dated by TCRdb to the mid-2010s). Library construction relied on 5' RACE. TCRdb shows the sequencer as Illumina HiSeq 2500. A second PCR of roughly 7 to 12 cycles was run with a J-beta primer mix and a sample-barcoded 5' primer. TCRdb's own reprocessing of the public reads used fastp at Q25 and MiXCR and kept productive beta chains. A single entry per CDR3 protein holds the most common genes and DNA from its merged rows. Present in this sample are about 640,000 distinct CDR3 sequences, around three fifths of which were seen just once. The ten most abundant clones make up approximately 37% of the sample. Sequenced sample: blood. All receptors derive from a man between 60 and 75 years old in good health.

With regard to this clonotype: The limits of the CDR3 on the DNA are not certain, so only TCRdb's listed CDR3 is given. This chain joins TRBV29-1 and TRBJ2-1. 15 amino acids form the CDR3, both terminal residues included. Looked up from germline, CDR1 is SQVTM and CDR2 is ANQGSEA. The CDR3 sequence is CSVELALNFGNEQFF.

This clonotype was seen just once. This sequence joins TRBV4-2 and TRBJ2-5; TRBD2 might be the D (6 bases). Germline assignment: CDR1 LGHNA and CDR2 YNFKEQ. The V gene lost 4 bases and the J gene lost 0 bases, with 15 bases spanning the gap. The CDR3 loop spans 16 amino acids. CDR3 amino acids: CASSRELATYQETQYF. The CDR3 DNA is TGTGCCAGCAGCCGAGAACTAGCTACGTACCAAGAGACCCAGTACTTC.

The chain carries TRBV6-5 and TRBJ2-7; D uncertain. The germline gives CDR1 MNHEY, CDR2 SVGAGI. The V and J ends lost 5 bases and 0 bases respectively, with 11 bases between them. This CDR3 is built from 14 residues. CDR3 sequence: CASSTGVGSYEQYF. CDR3 nucleotide sequence: TGTGCCAGCAGTACCGGAGTGGGCTCCTACGAGCAGTACTTC.

The gene calls are TRBV3-1 and TRBJ2-1; possibly TRBD1 for D (6 bases). CDR3 size: 13 residues. Germline CDR1 is LGHDT and CDR2 is YNNKEL (reference sequence). Trimming removed 10 bases from V and 0 bases from J, with 10 bases in between. CDR3 loop: CATPGHSYNEQFF. DNA of the CDR3: TGTGCCACCCCGGGACACTCCTACAATGAGCAGTTCTTC.

This chain joins TRBV20-1 and TRBJ2-3; 16 nucleotides align to TRBD2. The CDR3 loop spans 17 amino acids. Trimming removed 6 bases from V and 5 bases from J; junction bases left unmatched: 11. The V gene's germline CDR1 is DFQATT and CDR2 SNEGSKA (reference sequence). CDR3 amino acids: CSADPPGLAGGGDTQYF. CDR3 sequence (DNA): TGCAGTGCCGATCCTCCGGGACTAGCGGGAGGGGGAGATACGCAGTATTTT.

The chain links TRBV6-5 to TRBJ2-7; possibly TRBD2 for D (5 bases). The germline gives CDR1 MNHEY, CDR2 SVGAGI. V was clipped by 7 bases and J by 2 bases, with 12 bases between them. The CDR3 runs 13 residues. CDR3 in amino acids: CASTKEATYEQYF. CDR3 in DNA: TGTGCCAGCACCAAGGAGGCCACCTACGAGCAGTACTTC.

V usage is TRBV20-1 and J usage is TRBJ1-1; tentative D call: TRBD1 (6 bases). CDR1 and CDR2 (germline): DFQATT, SNEGSKA (reference sequence). The CDR3 consists of 15 residues. V was pared by 4 bases and J by 8 bases, with 23 bases between. This CDR3 is CSANSGGGLGVEAFF. For the CDR3, the DNA is TGCAGTGCTAACTCCGGGGGGGGGCTTGGGGTCGAAGCTTTCTTT.

J is TRBJ2-3 and V is TRBV20-1, with 9 bases fitting TRBD2. This CDR3 spans 14 amino acids. In germline, CDR1 is DFQATT, CDR2 SNEGSKA (reference sequence). The ends lost 6 bases at V and 6 bases at J; junction bases unmatched: 10. CDR3 sequence (DNA): TGCAGTGCCTCGGGGAGCGGGGGGCGTGATACGCAGTATTTT. It codes for CSASGSGGRDTQYF.

The V call is TRBV11-2, the J call TRBJ2-2; TRBD2 matches at 7 bases. This CDR3 is built from 15 residues. The junction had 9 bases not matched to a gene; V was cut back by 5 bases and J by 6 bases. The V gene's germline CDR1 is SGHAT and CDR2 FQNNGV. The CDR3 region is CASSPGGRQAGELFF. The DNA of the CDR3 is TGTGCCAGCAGCCCCGGGGGGAGGCAGGCCGGGGAGCTGTTTTTT.

A note on this clonotype: The junction departs from the called germline gene at one end, perhaps through a read error. The chain joins TRBV9 to TRBJ2-5; the D gene is possibly TRBD2 (7 bases). CDR1 SGDLS and CDR2 YYNGEE come from the germline V gene. The CDR3 totals 13 residues. The CDR3 loop reads CASSVGGGETQYF. The CDR3 nucleotides read TGTGCCAGCAGTGTAGGCGGGGGCGAGACCCAGTACTTC.

The chain joins TRBV11-1 to TRBJ1-1; D not certain. V shed 2 bases and J shed 0 bases, with 13 bases lying between them. The CDR3 has 16 amino acids. Germline CDR1 and CDR2: SGHAT and FQDESV (reference sequence). CDR3 in DNA: TGTGCCAGCAGCTTATCTACGGGCCTCATGAACACTGAAGCTTTCTTT. It yields the protein CASSLSTGLMNTEAFF.

The chain has TRBV2 and TRBJ1-1; D uncertain. V was shortened by 7 bases and J by 10 bases, with 19 bases between the two germline ends. The length of the CDR3 is 13 residues. Germline lookup yields CDR1 SNHLY and CDR2 FYNNEI. CDR3 residues: CASTMRLQNVAFF. The DNA of the CDR3 is TGTGCCAGCACAATGAGGTTGCAGAACGTAGCTTTCTTT.

The chain carries TRBV4-1 and TRBJ1-2; D unresolved. The V end was cut by 1 base, the J end by 5 bases, with 17 bases between. The CDR3 extends over 16 amino acids. The V gene's germline CDR1 is MGHRA and CDR2 YSYEKL. The CDR3 sequence: CASSQVGPRKLYGYTF. The DNA for the CDR3 is TGCGCCAGCAGCCAAGTCGGGCCACGCAAACTTTATGGCTACACCTTC.

The chain is built from TRBV3-1 and TRBJ1-1; possibly TRBD1 for D (6 bases). CDR1 and CDR2 from the germline V gene are LGHDT and YNNKEL (reference sequence). This CDR3 has 14 amino acids. Trimming cost V 1 base and J 5 bases, with 11 bases left between them. CDR3 DNA sequence: TGTGCCAGCAGCCAAGGGGTAAGGGGGACTGAAGCTTTCTTT. This codes for CASSQGVRGTEAFF. Looking up the rest from reference TRBV3-1 and TRBJ1-1 gives the full variable domain: DTAVSQTPKYLVTQMGNDKSIKCEQNLGHDTMYWYKQDSKKFLKIMFSYNNKELIINETVPNRFSPKSPDKAHLNLHINSLELGDSAVYFCASSQGVRGTEAFFGQGTRLTVV.

The gene calls are TRBV3-1 and TRBJ2-2; D unclear. Trimming removed 0 bases from V and 5 bases from J, with 16 bases in between. This CDR3 contains 17 residues. CDR1 LGHDT and CDR2 YNNKEL come from the germline V gene (reference sequence). CDR3 bases: TGTGCCAGCAGCCAAGAATCCGGGCAGCATTTAACCGGGGAGCTGTTTTTT. This translates into CASSQESGQHLTGELFF. The full variable domain, its missing parts supplied by reference TRBV3-1 and TRBJ2-2, is DTAVSQTPKYLVTQMGNDKSIKCEQNLGHDTMYWYKQDSKKFLKIMFSYNNKELIINETVPNRFSPKSPDKAHLNLHINSLELGDSAVYFCASSQESGQHLTGELFFGEGSRLTVL.

The V gene is TRBV27, the J gene TRBJ1-2; 8 bases fit TRBD1. After removal of 4 bases from V and 4 bases from J, the junction contained 8 bases not matched to a gene. CDR1 and CDR2 (germline): MNHEY, SMNVEV (reference sequence). The CDR3 has 15 residues. CDR3 DNA: TGTGCCAGCAGTTCAACCAGGGGGCCTGGCTATGGCTACACCTTC. Its protein product is CASSSTRGPGYGYTF.

The CDR3 reads CASSLVPSGIYNEQFF. The CDR3 DNA reads TGTGCCAGCAGTTTAGTTCCTAGCGGGATATACAATGAGCAGTTCTTC. The chain has TRBV12-3 or TRBV12-4 and TRBJ2-1, with 9 bases fitting TRBD2. The CDR3 loop spans 16 amino acids. V dropped 1 base and J dropped 4; count of bases not matched to a gene: 5.

This clonotype was seen a handful of times. The chain is built from TRBV3-1 and TRBJ2-5; 16 bases agree with TRBD2. J gave up 6 bases and V 5 bases, and 15 bases lay outside the gene matches. Germline assignment: CDR1 LGHDT and CDR2 YNNKEL (reference sequence). The CDR3 length is 19 residues. The CDR3 sequence: CASSFGPGTSGGAGKTQYF. CDR3 DNA: TGTGCCAGCAGCTTTGGTCCTGGGACTAGCGGGGGGGCCGGAAAGACCCAGTACTTC.

A single count supports this clonotype. The J gene is TRBJ2-2, the V gene TRBV10-3, with D maybe TRBD1 (5 bases). Germline V gives CDR1 ENHRY, CDR2 SYGVKD. Trimming pared 4 bases from V and 2 bases from J, leaving 11 bases between. The CDR3 has 15 residues. The CDR3 sequence is CAISGSQGNTGELFF. The CDR3 nucleotides are TGTGCCATCAGTGGTTCCCAGGGTAACACCGGGGAGCTGTTTTTT.

V and J are TRBV10-3 and TRBJ1-2; 10 bases fit TRBD1. Germline lookup yields CDR1 ENHRY and CDR2 SYGVKD. The CDR3 has 15 residues. Trimming at V came to 3 bases and at J to 4 bases, leaving 5 bases not matched to a gene. The CDR3 DNA reads as TGTGCCATCAGTGAAAGGGGACAGGGGACCTATGGCTACACCTTC. Its translation: CAISERGQGTYGYTF.

For this clonotype: A read error may account for a junction end that differs from germline. The gene calls are TRBV15 and TRBJ2-1; 7 positions agree with TRBD2. The CDR3 length is 15 residues. Germline loops: CDR1 LNHNV, CDR2 YYDKDF (reference sequence). The CDR3 DNA follows: TGTGCCGCCAGCAGAGATAAGCGGGACTACAATGAGCAGTTCTTC. Translation: CAASRDKRDYNEQFF.

The gene calls are TRBV28 and TRBJ2-1; D is ambiguous. This CDR3 is 13 amino acids long. V dropped 3 bases and J dropped 15 bases, with 18 bases sitting between them. The germline gives CDR1 MDHEN, CDR2 SYDVKM. CDR3 sequence: CASSFGLAQARFF. CDR3 in DNA: TGTGCCAGCAGTTTTGGTCTTGCCCAAGCTCGGTTCTTC.

The rearrangement joins TRBV2 to TRBJ2-3; 11 bases fit TRBD2. Germline-derived CDR1 and CDR2 are SNHLY and FYNNEI. The CDR3 extends over 17 amino acids. V was pared by 1 base and J by 6 bases, with 9 bases of the junction left unmatched. For the CDR3, the DNA is TGTGCCAGCAGTGAAGTGGGACTAGCGGCCGTGGGGGATACGCAGTATTTT. Protein product: CASSEVGLAAVGDTQYF.

This chain uses TRBV12-3 or TRBV12-4 with TRBJ2-3; tentatively, D is TRBD2 (5 bases). Trimming took off 5 bases at V and 4 bases at J, with 10 bases between the two ends. This CDR3 comprises 13 residues. CDR3 nucleotide sequence: TGTGCCAGCAGTCGGGGAGACCCAGATACGCAGTATTTT. Translating it yields CASSRGDPDTQYF.

This clonotype has a single count. This chain links TRBV9 with TRBJ2-1; D may correspond to TRBD1 or TRBD2 (5 bases each). CDR3 length: 15 amino acids. V was pared by 0 bases and J by 8 bases, with 15 bases between. From germline, CDR1 is SGDLS and CDR2 YYNGEE. In DNA form, the CDR3 reads TGTGCCAGCAGCGTAGGAGGGACGGGGTGGGATGAGCAGTTCTTC. Translated, it gives CASSVGGTGWDEQFF.

This clonotype occurred a few times. The V gene is TRBV7-2, the J gene TRBJ2-4; possible D gene TRBD1, 6 bases. The DNA matches TRBJ2-5 better at its end, which makes the J call doubtful. Germline-derived CDR1 and CDR2 are SGHTA and FQGNSA. The CDR3 extends over 14 amino acids. CDR3: CASSPSRTEETQYF. CDR3 in DNA: TGTGCCAGCAGTCCATCGCGGACAGAAGAGACCCAGTACTTC.

This clonotype turned up a few times. The rearrangement joins TRBV29-1 to TRBJ2-3; 8 bases agree with TRBD1. J lost 1 base, V lost 3 bases, and 6 bases had no gene match. This CDR3 comprises 15 residues. The germline gives CDR1 SQVTM, CDR2 ANQGSEA. Here the CDR3 reads CSVDSGGGGTDTQYF. The CDR3 bases are TGCAGCGTTGATTCAGGGGGCGGGGGCACAGATACGCAGTATTTT.

This clonotype was observed a few times. The chain is built from TRBV7-2 and TRBJ2-1, with TRBD2 identical over 7 bases. The CDR3 runs to 14 residues. J lost 5 bases, V lost 4 bases, and 5 bases had no gene match. Germline values: CDR1 SGHTA, CDR2 FQGNSA. The CDR3 loop is CASSWGGGNNEQFF. CDR3 sequence (DNA): TGTGCCAGCAGCTGGGGGGGGGGAAACAATGAGCAGTTCTTC.

With regard to this clonotype: At one end the junction does not follow the germline gene, possibly because of a read error. The V and J genes are TRBV6-1 and TRBJ1-2; the D gene is possibly TRBD1 (5 bases). This CDR3 has 14 residues. Germline V lookup: CDR1 MNHNS, CDR2 SASEGT. CDR3 nucleotides: TGTGCCAGCAGTGATGCAGGGAGGACCTATGGCCACACCTTC. Residues: CASSDAGRTYGHTF.

J is TRBJ2-5 and V is TRBV11-2, with D perhaps matching TRBD2 (6 bases). The assigned J gene may be wrong: the sequence end matches TRBJ2-7 better. CDR1 and CDR2 from the germline V gene are SGHAT and FQNNGV. This CDR3 has 15 amino acids. The CDR3 here is CASSLDSRESYEQYF. In DNA, the CDR3 is TGTGCCAGCAGCTTAGATAGTCGGGAGTCCTACGAGCAGTACTTC.